This TCR beta chain derives from a study of T cells in Graves' hyperthyroidism and ophthalmopathy (dated by TCRdb to between 2019 and 2020). A note on the overall study: Peripheral blood samples were taken at initial diagnosis, before any treatment was given. To identify TCR V-J signatures that set the groups apart, the researchers used a discovery cohort of about a hundred patients, made up of roughly 40 with Graves' ophthalmopathy and some 58 with stable Graves' hyperthyroidism. In addition, the study compared T-cell repertoires in thyroid tissue and in blood from roughly 6 Graves' hyperthyroidism patients. Once sampling was done, hyperthyroidism patients were given methimazole at a starting dose of 30 mg daily, whereas ophthalmopathy patients were given high-dose intravenous methylprednisolone. TCR Vbeta CDR3 sequencing of around 130 peripheral blood samples (approximately 44 ophthalmopathy, 75 hyperthyroidism and roughly 17 progressor patients) is reported in the paper. An independent validation cohort of 18 to 20 hyperthyroidism patients and about 15 patients who later progressed to ophthalmopathy tested prospective prediction of ophthalmopathy. The approximately 98 discovery patients were randomly divided into training and test sets at a 7:3 ratio.

The CDR3 contains 17 residues, cysteine and phenylalanine counted. The sequence is cut down to CDR3 DNA, 51 bases in frame from base 1. V gives up 3 bases and J gives up 7 bases, and the segment between their germline ends measures 25 bases. The germline V gene (reference sequence) provides CDR1 DFQATT and CDR2 SNEGSKA. A note on this clonotype: Which antigen it targets is not known. No much larger clonotype is one base removed from it; base qualities were not supplied.

Stable Graves' hyperthyroidism was defined as the absence of progression to ophthalmopathy over 18 months of follow-up. Hyperthyroidism patients were newly diagnosed, had a disease duration of under 2 months, and were aged 18 to 65 years. Any patient with an uncontrolled infection, another autoimmune disease, pregnancy or lactation was excluded. Diagnoses were based on clinical symptoms, serum thyroxine and TRAb, thyroid ultrasound and orbital computed tomography. PBMCs were isolated from 7.5 to 10 ml of fresh peripheral blood by Ficoll-Paque density gradient centrifugation. Trizol reagent was used to extract total RNA, and RNA quality was then checked on an Agilent 2100 Bioanalyzer. On the study overall, not on this receptor specifically: Most expanded thyroid clonotypes (frequency above 0.001) were also detected in blood, suggesting blood repertoires may reflect thyroid immune responses. Ophthalmopathy was separated from stable hyperthyroidism by a 13 V-J signature model, with approximately 86% sensitivity and approximately 81% specificity obtained in cross-validation and 80%/75% obtained in testing. Sample size was not statistically predetermined, and blinding of investigators to group allocation was not performed. In validation, progression to ophthalmopathy was predicted by the model with 70.59% sensitivity and 72% to 85% specificity, a median of roughly 6.4 months before onset.

The TCR beta CDR3 regions were amplified from RNA transcripts. The first round of RT-PCR for the TCR CDR3 was performed with the HTBI primer set and the Qiagen OneStep RT-PCR kit. The libraries were constructed in a second round of multiplex PCR and then size-selected and purified. Sequencing of the libraries was done on an Illumina HiSeq2000 using paired-end 100 bp reads. The authors' pipeline ran thus. SOAPnuke was used to process the raw data, with reads discarded if the reads contained adapters or uncalled bases, had a mean Phred below 15, or lacked an exact constant-primer or identifier match. High-quality paired reads were merged using COPE v1.2.5, and each unique nucleotide sequence was defined as a clonotype. MiTCR v1.1 was used to align the clonotypes against IMGT TRBV, TRBD and TRBJ reference segments. The analysis included only V-J combinations with a frequency above 0.0001, which together covered around 99% of the repertoires. A TCS score was defined as the ratio of F50 (clonal expansion) to E x V (chaos), with BLOSUM62-based TCRdist applied between CDR3 peptides within each V-J. Welch's t-statistics and random forest reduced 500 to 650 V-J features to fewer than 15, which were used in a naive Bayes classifier (R e1071). The similarity between thyroid and blood repertoires was quantified using the Morisita-Horn index. TCRdb trimmed the raw reads at Q25, called clones with MiXCR and kept productive beta chains. Under each unique CDR3 protein, matching rows form one entry showing the most common genes and DNA. The authors' filters were not applied to this entry. The sample table holds around 700,000 distinct CDR3 sequences, of which 30% to 40% were seen once. Around 32% of the sample is in the top ten clones.

Sequencing was performed on blood. The rearranged segments are TRBV20-1 and TRBJ1-3; TRBD1 is a possible D gene, resting on 5 matching bases. This clonotype originated in a woman in her thirties or forties with Graves' hyperthyroidism. The sequenced DNA is TGCAGTGCTAGGGAACGGGGACTAGCGGGAGGATTTAACACCATATATTTT. Its translation reads: CSARERGLAGGFNTIYF.